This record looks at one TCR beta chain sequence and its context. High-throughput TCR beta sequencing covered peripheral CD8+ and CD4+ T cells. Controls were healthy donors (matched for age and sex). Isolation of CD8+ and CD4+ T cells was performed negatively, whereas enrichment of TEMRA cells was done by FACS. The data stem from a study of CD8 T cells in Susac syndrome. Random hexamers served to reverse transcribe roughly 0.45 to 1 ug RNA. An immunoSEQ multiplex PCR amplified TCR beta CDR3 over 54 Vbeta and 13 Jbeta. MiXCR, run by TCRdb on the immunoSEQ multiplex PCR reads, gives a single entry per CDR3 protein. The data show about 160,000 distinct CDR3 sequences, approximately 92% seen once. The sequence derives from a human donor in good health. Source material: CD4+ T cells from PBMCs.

Written as DNA, the CDR3 is TGTGCCAGCAGCTTTGGAAGCGGGGGAGGGGCCAAAAACATTCAGTACTTC. It specifies CASSFGSGGGAKNIQYF. The chain has TRBV5-4 and TRBJ2-4; 8 positions match TRBD2. CDR3 size: 17 residues. Germline V gene lookup returns CDR1 SGHNT and CDR2 YYREEE (reference sequence). Unmatched junction bases numbered 8, after V lost 2 bases and J lost 1 base. The full variable domain, completed using reference TRBV5-4 and TRBJ2-4, is ETGVTQSPTHLIKTRGQQVTLRCSSQSGHNTVSWYQQALGQGPQFIFQYYREEENGRGNFPPRFSGLQFPNYSSELNVNALELDDSALYLCASSFGSGGGAKNIQYFGAGTRLSVL.